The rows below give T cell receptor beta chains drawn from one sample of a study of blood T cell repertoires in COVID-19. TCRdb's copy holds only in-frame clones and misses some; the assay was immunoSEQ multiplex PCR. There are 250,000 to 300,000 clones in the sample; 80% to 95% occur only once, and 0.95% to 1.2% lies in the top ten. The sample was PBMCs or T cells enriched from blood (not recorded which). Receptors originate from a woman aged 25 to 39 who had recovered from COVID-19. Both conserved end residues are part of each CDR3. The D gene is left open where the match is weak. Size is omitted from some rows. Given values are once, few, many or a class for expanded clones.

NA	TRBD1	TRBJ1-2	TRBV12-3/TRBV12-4	TGTGCCAGCAGTCGCCCCGGGACAGGGGATAGCACCTTC	CASSRPGTGDSTF
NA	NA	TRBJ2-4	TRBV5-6	TGTGCCAGCAGCAACTCCAAAACAGGGAAAAACATTCAGTACTTC	CASSNSKTGKNIQYF
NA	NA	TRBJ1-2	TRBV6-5	TGTGCCAGCAGAACAGGAATCTGGGACTATGGCTACACCTTC	CASRTGIWDYGYTF
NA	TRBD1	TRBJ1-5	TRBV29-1	TGCAGCGTTGGAGGGACAGGCGTAAATCAGCCCCAGCATTTT	CSVGGTGVNQPQHF
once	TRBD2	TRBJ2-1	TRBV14	TGTGCCAGCAGCCAGGGTACTAGCGGGAGGCTATATGAGCAGTTCTTC	CASSQGTSGRLYEQFF
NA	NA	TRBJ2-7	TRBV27	TGTGCCAGCAGTCCCCGAAACTTTGGAGGATACGAGCAGTACTTC	CASSPRNFGGYEQYF
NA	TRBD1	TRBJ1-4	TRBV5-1	TGCGCCAGCAGGGAGACAGGGCCCAATGAAAAACTGTTTTTT	CASRETGPNEKLFF
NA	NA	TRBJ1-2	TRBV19	TGTGCCAGTAAGACACCGGGACTCTCTCCGAACTATGGCTACACCTTC	CASKTPGLSPNYGYTF
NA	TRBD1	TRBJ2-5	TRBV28	TGTGCCAGCAGTTCGGACAGGGGAAGGGAGACCCAGTACTTC	CASSSDRGRETQYF
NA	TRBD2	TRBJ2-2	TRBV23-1	TGCGCCAGCAGTCAATCAGTCAGCGGGAGACGCGGCGGGGAGCTGTTTTTT	CASSQSVSGRRGGELFF
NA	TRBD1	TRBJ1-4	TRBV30	TGTGCCTGGAGTGGAGGGGGCGAAAAACTGTTTTTT	CAWSGGGEKLFF
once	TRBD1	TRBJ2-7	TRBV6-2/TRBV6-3	TGTGCCAGCAGTTATGATACCTCCGGGACAGACTCCTACGAGCAGTACTTC	CASSYDTSGTDSYEQYF
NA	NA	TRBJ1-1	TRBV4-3	TGCGCCAGCAGCCAAGATGTAGTGACGGGGAACACTGAAGCTTTCTTT	CASSQDVVTGNTEAFF
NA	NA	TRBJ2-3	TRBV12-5	TGTGCTAGTGGTTTGGGGCTCACAGATACGCAGTATTTT	CASGLGLTDTQYF
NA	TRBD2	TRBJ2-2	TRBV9	TGTGCCAGCAGCCCTAACAAGGGACTAGCGGGGGTCACCGGGGAGCTGTTTTTT	CASSPNKGLAGVTGELFF
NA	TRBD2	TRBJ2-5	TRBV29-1	TGCAGCGCCCCATTTCCGGGAGGGGAGACCCAGTACTTC	CSAPFPGGETQYF